A single TCR beta chain is shown here with its context. The CDR3 has 14 residues. Germline V gene lookup returns CDR1 MNHNS and CDR2 SASEGT. After removal of 2 bases from V and 5 bases from J, the junction contained 6 bases not matched to a gene. The sample is drawn from a study of cytomegalovirus exposure and HLA in healthy donors. Background on the study: As an earlier analysis found, some 170 million T cells yielded 95 million to 130 million unique TCR beta sequences.

The PCR employed 60 Vbeta primers together with 13 Jbeta primers. Method: immunoSEQ multiplex PCR; TCRdb's copy keeps in-frame clones and lacks some. The sample holds 110,000 or so clones; over 55% are singletons and the top ten take almost 8.5%. Sequenced input: PBMCs. The clonotype was recovered from a man between 18 and 35 years old in good health and CMV-seropositive. The rearrangement joins TRBV6-1 to TRBJ2-7, with 7 bases identical to TRBD2. The CDR3: CASSENLAANEQYF. The CDR3 region has the DNA TGTGCCAGCAGTGAAAACCTAGCGGCCAACGAGCAGTACTTC.